These 10 T cell receptor beta chains originate from one sample sequenced in a study of identical twins. Using its own MiXCR run on the 5' RACE reads, TCRdb lists one record per CDR3 protein. The data hold around 370,000 distinct CDR3 sequences, with approximately 10% observed a single time. Sequenced material: naive T cells sorted from blood. These receptors originate from a woman aged 50 to 65 in good health.

This chain links TRBV4-1 with TRBJ2-4; D is unresolved. The V gene's germline CDR1 is MGHRA and CDR2 YSYEKL. This CDR3 has 14 amino acids. Trimming stripped 4 bases from V and 0 bases from J, with 7 bases between. This CDR3 is CASSPTVAKNIQYF. The CDR3 DNA reads TGCGCCAGCAGCCCGACGGTAGCCAAAAACATTCAGTACTTC.

The chain combines TRBV13 with TRBJ2-1; possible D gene TRBD1, 5 bases. CDR3 length: 12 residues. Germline CDR1 PRHDT, CDR2 FYEKMQ (reference sequence). Trimming cost V 3 bases and J 12 bases, with 12 bases left between them. The CDR3 protein is CASSFGQIWQFF. The CDR3, as DNA: TGTGCCAGCAGCTTCGGACAAATTTGGCAGTTCTTC.

A few counts support this clonotype. The chain has TRBV3-1 and TRBJ2-1; TRBD2 matches 7 bases. Trimming took 4 bases from V and 9 from J; bases not matched to a gene: 15. The germline V gene encodes CDR1 LGHDT and CDR2 YNNKEL (reference sequence). The CDR3 consists of 16 residues. The CDR3 bases are TGTGCCAGCAGCCCCTTAAGGACTAGGCCCCACTTTGAGCAGTTCTTC. Translating gives CASSPLRTRPHFEQFF.

This chain uses TRBV20-1 with TRBJ2-1, with D possibly being TRBD2 (6 bases). The CDR3 extends over 18 amino acids. The germline V gene has CDR1 DFQATT and CDR2 SNEGSKA (reference sequence). V was clipped by 5 bases and J by 3 bases, with 26 bases between them. CDR3 coding DNA: TGCAGTGCTTCCCAAGCGGGCGGAGGCCAGTGGCTCTACAATGAGCAGTTCTTC. Its protein product is CSASQAGGGQWLYNEQFF.

The chain combines TRBV5-1 with TRBJ2-5; the match to TRBD2 covers 14 bases. Germline-derived CDR1 and CDR2 are SGHRS and YFSETQ. The V and J ends lost 4 bases and 4 bases, in that order; junction bases with no gene match: 3. This CDR3 region has 15 residues. In nucleotides, the CDR3 is TGCGCCAGCAGCGGCGGGACTAGCGGGAGAGAGACCCAGTACTTC. This gives the protein CASSGGTSGRETQYF.

The chain joins TRBV6-6 to TRBJ2-3; no clear D gene. The germline CDR1 and CDR2 sequences are MNHNY and SVGAGI (reference sequence). The CDR3 has 11 amino acids. Trimming took 5 bases from V and 12 from J, leaving 12 bases between them. The CDR3 here is CASSNPEKQYF. The DNA of the CDR3 is TGTGCCAGCAGTAATCCAGAAAAACAGTATTTT.

The chain recombines TRBV5-1 with TRBJ1-2; TRBD1 might be the D (5 bases). CDR3 length: 14 residues. Trimming cost V 0 bases and J 4 bases, with 10 bases left between them. Germline CDR1 SGHRS, CDR2 YFSETQ. Written as DNA, the CDR3 is TGCGCCAGCAGCTTGGGGGAAAGGGGCTATGGCTACACCTTC. Translating it yields CASSLGERGYGYTF. The variable domain in full, with the rest retrieved from reference TRBV5-1 and TRBJ1-2, is KAGVTQTPRYLIKTRGQQVTLSCSPISGHRSVSWYQQTPGQGLQFLFEYFSETQRNKGNFPGRFSGRQFSNSRSEMNVSTLELGDSALYLCASSLGERGYGYTFGSGTRLTVV.

The rearrangement uses TRBV6-6 and TRBJ2-7; 8 nucleotides line up with TRBD2. Trimming removed 0 bases from V and 7 bases from J; junction bases left unmatched: 5. Germline-derived CDR1 and CDR2 are MNHNY and SVGAGI (reference sequence). The CDR3 has 14 residues. The CDR3 spells CASSYSNGREEQYV. The CDR3 DNA follows: TGTGCCAGCAGTTACTCGAACGGGAGGGAAGAGCAGTACGTC.

This clonotype was detected only a few times. This chain uses TRBV27 with TRBJ1-6; 11 bases map to TRBD1. Trimming removed 3 bases from V and 8 bases from J; junction bases left unmatched: 3. The CDR3 spans 15 residues. Germline values: CDR1 MNHEY, CDR2 SMNVEV (reference sequence). The CDR3 loop is CASSFRGQGDSPLHF. DNA of the CDR3: TGTGCCAGCAGTTTTAGGGGACAGGGGGATTCACCCCTCCACTTT.

This chain joins TRBV5-1 and TRBJ2-1, with TRBD2 matching 10 bases. The germline V gene has CDR1 SGHRS and CDR2 YFSETQ. The CDR3 spans 16 residues. J lost 2 bases, V lost 3 bases, and 5 bases had no gene match. CDR3 DNA: TGCGCCAGCAGCTCGTCAGGACTAGCGGCCTACAATGAGCAGTTCTTC. Amino acid sequence: CASSSSGLAAYNEQFF.